This note documents a single T cell receptor (beta chain) sequence. Antigen specificity is unknown. The sample comes from a study of response to subunit inactivated influenza vaccine. The V gene's germline CDR1 is DFQATT and CDR2 SNEGSKA (reference sequence). V was cut by 0 bases and J by 5 bases, with 25 bases left in between. CDR3 length: 18 amino acids. TCRdb independently ran MiXCR on the RT-PCR reads; one entry per CDR3 protein. The sample contains hundreds of thousands of distinct CDR3 sequences, over 25% of which appear only once. Study results and caveats: There was a suggestion from the authors that each seasonal influenza vaccination recruits few new T cells.

This chain connects TRBV20-1 to TRBJ1-1, with D tentatively TRBD1 (5 bases). The receptor was derived from a man aged 45-65 years who received an inactivated influenza vaccine. Specimen: CD4+ T cells sorted from PBMCs, collected 4 to 6 days after vaccination. CDR3 region: CSARDQALRQLKDTEAFF. The DNA for the CDR3 is TGCAGTGCTAGAGACCAGGCCCTTAGACAGCTTAAGGATACTGAAGCTTTCTTT.